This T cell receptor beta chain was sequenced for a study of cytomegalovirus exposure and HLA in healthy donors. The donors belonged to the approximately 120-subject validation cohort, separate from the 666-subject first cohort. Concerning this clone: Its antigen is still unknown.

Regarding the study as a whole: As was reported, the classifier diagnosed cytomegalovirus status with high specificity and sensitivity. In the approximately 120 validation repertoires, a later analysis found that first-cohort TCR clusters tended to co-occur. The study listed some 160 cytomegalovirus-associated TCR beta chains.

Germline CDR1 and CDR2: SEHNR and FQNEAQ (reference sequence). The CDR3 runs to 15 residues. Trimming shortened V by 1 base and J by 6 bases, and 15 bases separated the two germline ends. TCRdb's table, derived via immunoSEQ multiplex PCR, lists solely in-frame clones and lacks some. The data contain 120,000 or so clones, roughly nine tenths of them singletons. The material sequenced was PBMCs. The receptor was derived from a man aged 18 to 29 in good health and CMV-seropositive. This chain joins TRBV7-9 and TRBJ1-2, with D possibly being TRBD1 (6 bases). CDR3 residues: CASSLVGQGNNGYTF. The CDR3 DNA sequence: TGTGCCAGCAGCTTAGTGGGTCAGGGGAATAATGGCTACACCTTC.